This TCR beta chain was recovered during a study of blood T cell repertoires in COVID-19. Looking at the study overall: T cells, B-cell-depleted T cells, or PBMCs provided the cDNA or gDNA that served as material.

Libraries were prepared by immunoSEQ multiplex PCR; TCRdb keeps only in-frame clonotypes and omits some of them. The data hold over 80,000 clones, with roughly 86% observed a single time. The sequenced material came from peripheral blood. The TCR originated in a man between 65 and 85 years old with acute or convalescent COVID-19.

The CDR3 sequence: CASTLNRDSPLHF. CDR3 DNA sequence: TGTGCCAGTACCTTAAACAGGGATTCACCCCTCCACTTT. The rearrangement uses TRBV19 and TRBJ1-6, with D tentatively TRBD1 (6 bases). V shed 7 bases and J shed 8 bases, with 12 bases lying between them. Germline lookup yields CDR1 LNHDA and CDR2 SQIVND (reference sequence). The CDR3 is made up of 13 amino acids.